This TCR beta chain emerged from a study of spatial heterogeneity in lung cancer. Study in general: Strong correlation linked TCR transcript counts in tumor regions to a T cell module score derived from matched bulk RNA-seq. Raw reads contained each unique TCR and UMI combination more than ten times on average. Study observations and caveats: Expanded intratumoral alpha and beta TCR counts tracked tumor mutation counts.

V gave up 0 bases and J gave up 1 base, with 10 bases separating them. The CDR3 extends over 16 amino acids. TCRdb independently ran MiXCR on the 5' RACE reads; one entry per CDR3 protein. The sample has roughly 2,500 distinct CDR3 sequences, 5.5% seen once; the top ten hold approximately 18%. Time point in this sample: sample taken at primary tumor resection. The donors comprised around 72 untreated early-stage non-small cell lung cancer patients. The sample holds many counts of this clonotype. Its target is unknown. This sequence joins TRBV12-3 or TRBV12-4 and TRBJ2-1; D gene uncertain. This clonotype was obtained from a male donor with early-stage non-small cell lung cancer. This specimen was lung tumor tissue, taken at surgery. This CDR3 reads CASSLALGFSYNEQFF. DNA of the CDR3: TGTGCCAGCAGTTTAGCGCTGGGCTTTTCCTACAATGAGCAGTTCTTC.